This is a list of T cell receptor beta chains from one sample in a study of blood T cell repertoires in COVID-19. TCRdb's table, derived via immunoSEQ multiplex PCR, lists solely in-frame clones and lacks some. The sample shows roughly 250,000 clones, approximately 91% of them seen only once. The sample was peripheral blood. These receptors came from a middle-aged woman who had recovered from COVID-19. Both conserved end residues are part of each CDR3. The D gene is left open where the match is weak. Rows give clone size only sometimes, using once, few, many, or a class for an expanded clone.

clone_size: -
v_call: TRBV4-1
j_call: TRBJ1-6
d_call: -
cdr3_nt: TGCGCCAGCAGCCATAATGAAGTAGATAATTCACCCCTCCACTTT
cdr3_aa: CASSHNEVDNSPLHF

clone_size: once
v_call: TRBV27
j_call: TRBJ2-5
d_call: TRBD2
cdr3_nt: TGTGCCACCGCGTTAGGGGAGCGGGAGAGGGGAGAGACCCAGTACTTC
cdr3_aa: CATALGERERGETQYF

clone_size: -
v_call: TRBV11-3
j_call: TRBJ2-7
d_call: -
cdr3_nt: TGTGCCAGCAGCTCAAGGACGGGAGTGGTGTACTTC
cdr3_aa: CASSSRTGVVYF

clone_size: -
v_call: TRBV6-1
j_call: TRBJ1-6
d_call: -
cdr3_nt: TGTGCCAGCAGTGAGTTTTGGAGAGCCGGGGGCTATAATTCACCCCTCCACTTT
cdr3_aa: CASSEFWRAGGYNSPLHF

clone_size: -
v_call: TRBV2
j_call: TRBJ2-5
d_call: -
cdr3_nt: TGTGCCAGCAGTGACCCTCTAGCGATGGGAGAGACCCAGTACTTC
cdr3_aa: CASSDPLAMGETQYF

clone_size: -
v_call: TRBV7-2
j_call: TRBJ2-2
d_call: TRBD2
cdr3_nt: TGTGCCAGCAGCTTTAGCGGGAGGCGTCCCGGGGAGCTGTTTTTT
cdr3_aa: CASSFSGRRPGELFF

clone_size: -
v_call: TRBV15
j_call: TRBJ1-5
d_call: -
cdr3_nt: TGTGCCACCAGCAGAGATCTTATCAGGCAGGGAAGCAATCAGCCCCAGCATTTT
cdr3_aa: CATSRDLIRQGSNQPQHF

clone_size: -
v_call: TRBV19
j_call: TRBJ2-2
d_call: -
cdr3_nt: TGTGCCAGTACCGACCCAGCAGCAGGTTTAACCGGGGAGCTGTTTTTT
cdr3_aa: CASTDPAAGLTGELFF

clone_size: -
v_call: TRBV18
j_call: TRBJ1-4
d_call: TRBD1
cdr3_nt: TGTGCCAGCTCACCTAGACAGGGAAAAAATGAAAAACTGTTTTTT
cdr3_aa: CASSPRQGKNEKLFF

clone_size: -
v_call: TRBV28
j_call: TRBJ2-3
d_call: -
cdr3_nt: TGTGCCAGCAGTTCGCCAGCGAGCGGAGCACAAGATACGCAGTATTTT
cdr3_aa: CASSSPASGAQDTQYF

clone_size: -
v_call: TRBV1
j_call: TRBJ1-6
d_call: -
cdr3_nt: TGCACCAGCAGCGCACACTACCCACAGGGACAGGAGAGGGGTGATAATTCACCCCTCCACTTT
cdr3_aa: CTSSAHYPQGQERGDNSPLHF

clone_size: -
v_call: TRBV5-5
j_call: TRBJ2-3
d_call: TRBD2
cdr3_nt: TGTGCCAGCAGCTCAATCCTGACTAGCTCCTACACAGATACGCAGTATTTT
cdr3_aa: CASSSILTSSYTDTQYF

clone_size: -
v_call: TRBV23-1
j_call: TRBJ2-1
d_call: -
cdr3_nt: TGCGCCAGCAGTCAACCGGTCTCAGGGTACAATGAGCAGTTCTTC
cdr3_aa: CASSQPVSGYNEQFF

clone_size: -
v_call: TRBV5-6
j_call: TRBJ2-7
d_call: -
cdr3_nt: TGTGCCAGCAGCTTGGGACATCCCAACGAGCAGTACTTC
cdr3_aa: CASSLGHPNEQYF

clone_size: -
v_call: TRBV7-8
j_call: TRBJ1-5
d_call: TRBD1
cdr3_nt: TGTGCCAGCAGCTCAATGATAGTGACAGGGAGCAATCAGCCCCAGCATTTT
cdr3_aa: CASSSMIVTGSNQPQHF

clone_size: -
v_call: TRBV4-3
j_call: TRBJ2-4
d_call: TRBD2
cdr3_nt: TGCGCCAGCAGCCAAGTACTTTCCGGGACTAGCGGGAGTGCCAAAAACATTCAGTACTTC
cdr3_aa: CASSQVLSGTSGSAKNIQYF

clone_size: -
v_call: TRBV9
j_call: TRBJ2-1
d_call: TRBD1
cdr3_nt: TGTGCCAGCAGCGGGACAGGGGTATTGAACGAGCAGTTCTTC
cdr3_aa: CASSGTGVLNEQFF

clone_size: -
v_call: TRBV6-2/TRBV6-3
j_call: TRBJ2-7
d_call: TRBD2
cdr3_nt: TGTGCCAGCAGTGCGGCCGGGACTAGCGGCTACGAGCAGTACTTC
cdr3_aa: CASSAAGTSGYEQYF

clone_size: -
v_call: TRBV5-1
j_call: TRBJ1-4
d_call: -
cdr3_nt: TGCGCCAGCAGCTTCACAGGGTTGAATGAAAAACTGTTTTTT
cdr3_aa: CASSFTGLNEKLFF

clone_size: -
v_call: TRBV11-3
j_call: TRBJ2-1
d_call: -
cdr3_nt: TGTGCCAGCAGCTTAGGGGAGAATGAGCAGTTCTTC
cdr3_aa: CASSLGENEQFF

clone_size: -
v_call: TRBV5-6
j_call: TRBJ2-2
d_call: -
cdr3_nt: TGTGCCAGCAGCTTGCTCTCGGGGACCGGGGAGCTGTTTTTT
cdr3_aa: CASSLLSGTGELFF